This TCR beta chain stems from a study of cytotoxic CD8 clonotypes in ibrutinib-treated CLL (dated by TCRdb to the early 2020s). Notes on the research overall: In this cohort, 15 patients were treatment-naive and approximately 10 were relapsed/refractory, while some 18 had unmutated IGHV. Cryopreserved peripheral blood mononuclear cells were collected before treatment, at response, and at either disease progression or sustained remission. Longitudinal samples were obtainable from about 30% of the roughly 90 participants in the trial. The response samples were drawn at a median of roughly eleven months into treatment, with a range of roughly 6 to 40 months. Patients were still on ibrutinib when every remission and progressive disease sample was collected. Responses were partial in some 24 patients and complete in 2; after median 68 months follow-up, about 14 stayed in remission and some twelve progressed. Samples averaged around 280,000 productive templates and around 91,000 productive rearrangements. The study at large found these results: Sampling times were not matched between sustained-remission and progressing patients, and lymph node repertoires were not studied. Public clonotypes were rare and either contracted or stayed stable during treatment, and the rise in clonality at ibrutinib response reflected the expansion of private clonotypes. Baseline clonality was found to be higher than that of age-matched healthy donors and was strongly correlated with circulating CD8+ T-cell counts. At ibrutinib response clonality went up, during sustained remission it held steady, and at progression it dropped back toward baseline.

The time point label for this specimen denotes: 12 months on ibrutinib. Approximately 2 micrograms of genomic DNA were extracted from cryopreserved PBMCs for TCR beta library preparation. Longitudinal blood samples from CLL patients on ibrutinib monotherapy underwent high-throughput TCR beta sequencing. The patients took part in an open-label, single-center phase 2 trial of ibrutinib monotherapy. As regards this clone: Its antigen specificity is not known. No qualities accompany the bases; no much larger clone lies one base away.

The cysteine opens and the phenylalanine closes a CDR3 of 15 amino acids. Only the CDR3 DNA stays, 45 bases, in frame from base 1. Trimming takes 1 base from V and 8 bases from J, and the germline ends sit 17 bases apart. CDR1 is given as SGHTA and CDR2 as FQGNSA, both from the germline V gene. Each clonotype received, on average, 10x coverage in deep resolution sequencing performed on a MiSeq, where the target depth lay between 1 in 1 million and 1 in 200,000 T cells. The immunoSEQ hsTCRB Kit was used to generate TCR beta libraries. The authors' pipeline ran thus. ImmunoSEQ Data Assistant and ImmunoSEQ Analyzer were used for data analysis, and V, D and J genes were assigned according to IMGT definitions. Clonality, with values ranging from 0 to 1, was calculated as one minus the normalized Shannon entropy of productive rearrangement frequencies. Only overrepresented clonotypes making up at least 0.05% of each patient's repertoire were included in the public clonotype analysis. Some 14 age-matched healthy donor repertoires from immuneACCESS served as clonality controls. The source is immuneACCESS, and TCRdb retained only in-frame sequences with V and J called. Part of the clones is not carried over; for the studies checked, unresolved V genes explain less than half of this, and the remainder is unexplained. D and trimming were read from the DNA, whereas the V and J calls and clone size are those reported in that table. Here the sample has 200,000 to 250,000 clones; roughly 77% occur a single time. Around 5.9% of the sample is taken by the ten largest.

This sequence was found in a human donor with chronic lymphocytic leukemia. The rearrangement combines TRBV7-2 with TRBJ1-1, with the D gene not confidently named. Material: PBMCs, obtained after 12 months of ibrutinib treatment. The CDR3 region reads CASSLESIPSREAFF. The sequenced DNA is TGTGCCAGCAGCTTAGAGTCGATACCCTCGCGGGAAGCTTTCTTT.